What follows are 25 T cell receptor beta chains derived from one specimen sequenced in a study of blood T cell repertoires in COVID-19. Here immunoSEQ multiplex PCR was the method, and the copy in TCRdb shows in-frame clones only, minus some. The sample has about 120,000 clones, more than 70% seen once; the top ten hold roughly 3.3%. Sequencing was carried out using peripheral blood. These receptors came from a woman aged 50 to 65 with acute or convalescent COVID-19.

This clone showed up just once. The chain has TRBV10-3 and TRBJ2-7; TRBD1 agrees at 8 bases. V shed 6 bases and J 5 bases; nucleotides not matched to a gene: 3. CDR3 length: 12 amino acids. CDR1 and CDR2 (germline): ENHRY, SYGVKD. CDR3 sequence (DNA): TGTGCCATCAGGATGGACAGGGACGAGCAGTACTTC. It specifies CAIRMDRDEQYF.

The CDR3 nucleotides read TGTGCCAGCAGGGGACAGTACAATCAGCCCCAGCATTTT. This encodes CASRGQYNQPQHF. The genes are TRBV6-5 and TRBJ1-5, with 7 positions matching TRBD1. The ends lost 6 bases at V and 3 bases at J; junction bases unmatched: 2. Germline values: CDR1 MNHEY, CDR2 SVGAGI. CDR3 size: 13 residues.

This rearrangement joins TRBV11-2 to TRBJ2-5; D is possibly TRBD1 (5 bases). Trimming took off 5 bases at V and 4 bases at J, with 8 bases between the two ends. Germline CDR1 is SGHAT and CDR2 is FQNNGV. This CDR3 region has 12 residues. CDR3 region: CASSGAVETQYF. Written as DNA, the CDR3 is TGTGCCAGCAGCGGGGCTGTAGAGACCCAGTACTTC.

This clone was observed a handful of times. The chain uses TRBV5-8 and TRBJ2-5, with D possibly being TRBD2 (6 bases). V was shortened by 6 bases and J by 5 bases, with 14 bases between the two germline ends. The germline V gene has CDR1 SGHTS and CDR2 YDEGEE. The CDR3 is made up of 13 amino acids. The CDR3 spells CASTPPGDETQYF. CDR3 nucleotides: TGTGCCAGCACCCCCCCGGGGGACGAGACCCAGTACTTC.

This CDR3 reads CASSSIRTGMASDTQYF. CDR3 bases: TGTGCCAGCAGCAGTATCCGTACGGGTATGGCGTCAGATACGCAGTATTTT. The chain uses TRBV2 and TRBJ2-3; D gene ambiguous. V was pared by 6 bases and J by 4 bases, with 23 bases between. The V gene's germline CDR1 is SNHLY and CDR2 FYNNEI. The CDR3 covers 17 residues. The full variable domain, with the rest looked up from reference TRBV2 and TRBJ2-3, is EPEVTQTPSHQVTQMGQEVILRCVPISNHLYFYWYRQILGQKVEFLVSFYNNEISEKSEIFDDQFSVERPDGSNFTLKIRSTKLEDSAMYFCASSSIRTGMASDTQYFGPGTRLTVL.

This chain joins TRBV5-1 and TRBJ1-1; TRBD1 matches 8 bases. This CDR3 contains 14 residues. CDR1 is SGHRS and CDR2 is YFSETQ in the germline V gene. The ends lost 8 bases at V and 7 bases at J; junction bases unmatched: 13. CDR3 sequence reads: CASGLTGGTYEAFF. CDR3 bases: TGCGCCAGTGGACTAACAGGGGGAACATATGAAGCTTTCTTT.

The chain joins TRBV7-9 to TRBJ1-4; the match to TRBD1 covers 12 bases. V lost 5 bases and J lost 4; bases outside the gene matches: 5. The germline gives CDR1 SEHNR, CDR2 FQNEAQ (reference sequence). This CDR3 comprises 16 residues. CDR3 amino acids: CASSRDRGRVNEKLFF. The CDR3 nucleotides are TGTGCCAGCAGCCGGGACAGGGGGCGCGTTAATGAAAAACTGTTTTTT.

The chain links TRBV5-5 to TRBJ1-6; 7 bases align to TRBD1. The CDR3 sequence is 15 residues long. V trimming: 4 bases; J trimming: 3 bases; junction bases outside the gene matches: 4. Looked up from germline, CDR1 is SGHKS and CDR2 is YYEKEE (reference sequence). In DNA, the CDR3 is TGTGCCAGCAGCCTTCGGGACAGCTATAATTCACCCCTCCACTTT. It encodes CASSLRDSYNSPLHF.

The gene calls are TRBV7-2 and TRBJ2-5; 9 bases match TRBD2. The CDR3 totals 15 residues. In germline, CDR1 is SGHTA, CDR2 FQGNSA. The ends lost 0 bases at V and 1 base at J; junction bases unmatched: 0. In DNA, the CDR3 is TGTGCCAGCAGCTTAGCTAGCGGGGGCCAAGAGACCCAGTACTTC. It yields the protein CASSLASGGQETQYF.

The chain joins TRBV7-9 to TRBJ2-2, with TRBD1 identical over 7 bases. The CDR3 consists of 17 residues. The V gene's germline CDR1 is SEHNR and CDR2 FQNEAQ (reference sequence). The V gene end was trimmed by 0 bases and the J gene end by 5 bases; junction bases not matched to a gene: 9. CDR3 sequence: CASSLAGSGGRTGELFF. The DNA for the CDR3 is TGTGCCAGCAGCTTAGCGGGATCAGGGGGACGAACCGGGGAGCTGTTTTTT.

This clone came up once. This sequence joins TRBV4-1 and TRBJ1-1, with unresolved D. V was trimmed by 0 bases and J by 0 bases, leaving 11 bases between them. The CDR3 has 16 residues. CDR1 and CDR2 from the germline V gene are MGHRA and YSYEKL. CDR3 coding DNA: TGCGCCAGCAGCCAAGATCGAACGGTACTGAACACTGAAGCTTTCTTT. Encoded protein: CASSQDRTVLNTEAFF.

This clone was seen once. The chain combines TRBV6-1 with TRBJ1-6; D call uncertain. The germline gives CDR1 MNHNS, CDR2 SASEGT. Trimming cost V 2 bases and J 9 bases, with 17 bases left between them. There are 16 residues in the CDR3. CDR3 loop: CASSESNPGLSSPLHF. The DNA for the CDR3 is TGTGCCAGCAGTGAATCTAATCCCGGTTTGAGTTCACCCCTCCACTTT.

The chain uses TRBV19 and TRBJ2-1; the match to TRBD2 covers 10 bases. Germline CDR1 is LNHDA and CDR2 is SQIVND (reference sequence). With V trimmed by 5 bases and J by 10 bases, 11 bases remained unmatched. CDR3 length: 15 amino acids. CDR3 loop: CASSYRGTSVWEQFF. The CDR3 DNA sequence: TGTGCCAGTAGTTACCGCGGGACTAGCGTATGGGAGCAGTTCTTC.

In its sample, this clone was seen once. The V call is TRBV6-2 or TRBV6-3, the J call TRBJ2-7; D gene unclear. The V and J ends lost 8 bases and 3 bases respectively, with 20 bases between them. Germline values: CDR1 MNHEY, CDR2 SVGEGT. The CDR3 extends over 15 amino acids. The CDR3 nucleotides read TGTGCCAGCTGTTCCCTCCTCGGTCTCGACTACGAGCAGTACTTC. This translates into CASCSLLGLDYEQYF.

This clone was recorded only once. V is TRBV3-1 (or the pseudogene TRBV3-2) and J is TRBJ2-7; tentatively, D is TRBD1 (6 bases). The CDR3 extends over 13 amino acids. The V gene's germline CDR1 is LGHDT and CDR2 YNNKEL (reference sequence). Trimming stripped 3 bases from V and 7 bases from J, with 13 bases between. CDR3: CASSQHNREEQYF. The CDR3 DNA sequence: TGTGCCAGCAGCCAGCATAACAGGGAGGAGCAGTACTTC.

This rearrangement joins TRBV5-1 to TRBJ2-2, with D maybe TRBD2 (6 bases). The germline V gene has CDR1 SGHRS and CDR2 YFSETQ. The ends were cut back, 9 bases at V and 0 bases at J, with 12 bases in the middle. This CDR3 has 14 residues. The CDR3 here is CATAGTPNTGELFF. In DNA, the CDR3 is TGCGCCACCGCCGGGACTCCGAACACCGGGGAGCTGTTTTTT.

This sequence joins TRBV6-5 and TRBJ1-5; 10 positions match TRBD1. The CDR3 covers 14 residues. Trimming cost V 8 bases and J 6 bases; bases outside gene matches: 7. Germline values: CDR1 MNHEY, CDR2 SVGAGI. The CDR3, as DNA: TGTGCCAGCCACGACAGGGGGCTTGGTCAGCCCCAGCATTTT. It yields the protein CASHDRGLGQPQHF.

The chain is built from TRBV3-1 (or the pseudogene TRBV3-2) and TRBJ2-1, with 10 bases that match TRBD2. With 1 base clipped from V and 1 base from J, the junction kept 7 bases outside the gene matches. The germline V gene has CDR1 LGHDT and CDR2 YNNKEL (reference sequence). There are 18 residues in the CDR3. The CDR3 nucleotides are TGTGCCAGCAGCCAAGTAGCGGGAGGCCAAATATCCTACAATGAGCAGTTCTTC. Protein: CASSQVAGGQISYNEQFF.

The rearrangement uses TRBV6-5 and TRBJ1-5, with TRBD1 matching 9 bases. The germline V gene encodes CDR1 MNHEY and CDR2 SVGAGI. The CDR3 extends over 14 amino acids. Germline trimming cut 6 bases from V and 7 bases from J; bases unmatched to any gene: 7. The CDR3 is CASSGTGKAQPQHF. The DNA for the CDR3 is TGTGCCAGCAGCGGGACAGGGAAGGCCCAGCCCCAGCATTTT.

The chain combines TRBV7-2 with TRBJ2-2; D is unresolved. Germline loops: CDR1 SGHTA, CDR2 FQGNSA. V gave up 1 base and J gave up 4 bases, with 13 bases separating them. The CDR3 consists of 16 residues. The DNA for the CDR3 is TGTGCCAGCAGCTTAGACGTACCCCGGGTCACCGGGGAGCTGTTTTTT. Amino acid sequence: CASSLDVPRVTGELFF.

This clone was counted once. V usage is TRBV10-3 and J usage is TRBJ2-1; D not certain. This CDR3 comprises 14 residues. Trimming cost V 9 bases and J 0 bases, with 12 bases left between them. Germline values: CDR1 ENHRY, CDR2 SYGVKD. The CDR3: CAIRTELSYNEQFF. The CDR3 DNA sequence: TGTGCCATACGCACCGAGCTCTCCTACAATGAGCAGTTCTTC.

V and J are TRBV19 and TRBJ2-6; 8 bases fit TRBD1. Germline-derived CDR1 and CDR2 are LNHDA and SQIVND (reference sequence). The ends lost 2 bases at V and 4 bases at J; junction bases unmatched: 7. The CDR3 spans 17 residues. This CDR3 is CASSIRTGGLGANVLTF. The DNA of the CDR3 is TGTGCCAGTAGTATACGCACAGGGGGGCTCGGGGCCAACGTCCTGACTTTC.

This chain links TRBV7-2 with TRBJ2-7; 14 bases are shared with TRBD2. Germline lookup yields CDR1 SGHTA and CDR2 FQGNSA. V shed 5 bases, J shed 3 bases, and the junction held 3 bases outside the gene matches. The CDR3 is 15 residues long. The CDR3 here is CASSLGTSGSYEQYF. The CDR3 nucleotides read TGTGCCAGCAGCCTCGGGACTAGCGGGAGCTACGAGCAGTACTTC.

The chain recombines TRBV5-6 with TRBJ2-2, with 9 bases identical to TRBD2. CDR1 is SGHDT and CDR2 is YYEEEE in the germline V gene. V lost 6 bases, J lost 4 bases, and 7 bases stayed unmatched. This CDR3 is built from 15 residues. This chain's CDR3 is CASTSAGGFTGELFF. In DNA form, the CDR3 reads TGTGCCAGCACCTCAGCGGGAGGATTCACCGGGGAGCTGTTTTTT.

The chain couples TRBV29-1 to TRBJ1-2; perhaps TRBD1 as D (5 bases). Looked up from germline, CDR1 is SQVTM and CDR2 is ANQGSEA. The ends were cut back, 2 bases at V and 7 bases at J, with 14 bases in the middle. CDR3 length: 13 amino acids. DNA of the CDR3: TGCAGCGTTGAACCTCGGCAGGGCCGTGGCTACACCTTC. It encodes CSVEPRQGRGYTF.